This entry features one T cell receptor (beta chain) sequence. Here immunoSEQ multiplex PCR was the method, and the copy in TCRdb shows in-frame clones only, minus some. The table records about 76,000 clones, more than 85% of them present only once. The data were taken from a study of T cell changes during pregnancy in multiple sclerosis. This TCR derives from a female donor in good health, enrolled as a control in a pregnancy study. The material sequenced was peripheral blood, taken in the first trimester of pregnancy.

CDR3 bases: TGTGCCAGCAGAACGCGGGCGGAGGGAGAGACCCAGTACTTC. This codes for CASRTRAEGETQYF. The chain has TRBV7-2 and TRBJ2-5; the D gene is possibly TRBD2 (6 bases). Trimming left V 6 bases short and J 4 bases short, with 15 bases between. The CDR3 is made up of 14 amino acids. Germline V gene data show CDR1 as SGHTA and CDR2 as FQGNSA.